This T cell receptor (beta chain) comes out of a study of T-cell memory formation after mild COVID-19. Overall study findings and caveats: CD4+ contracting clones lay mainly in CM and EM, CD8+ ones in EMRA. Later expanders leaned CD4+, whereas day 15 to 85 contracting clones were balanced CD4/CD8. A second wave of clones peaked on day 37, and their SARS-CoV-2 specificity went unconfirmed.

Constant-segment primers served in 5'RACE that generated TCR alpha and TCR beta cDNA libraries bearing sample barcodes and UMIs. A single record per CDR3 protein comes from TCRdb applying MiXCR to the 5' RACE reads. The sample holds some 69,000 distinct CDR3 sequences; 16% are singletons and the top ten take about a third. This clonotype showed up many times. The antigen remains unidentified. The junction had 2 bases not matched to a gene; V was cut back by 2 bases and J by 3 bases. CDR1 and CDR2 from the germline V gene are SGHDN and FVKESK. The CDR3 is made up of 14 amino acids. The V call is TRBV14, the J call TRBJ2-7; 9 bases align to TRBD1. Material: PBMCs or a T cell subset sorted from them (not recorded which). This clonotype was obtained from an adult woman who had mild COVID-19 (a few samples of this study predate the infection). Cell type and time point are not known. The CDR3 spells CASSQQTGGYEQYF. As DNA, the CDR3 is TGTGCCAGCAGCCAACAGACAGGGGGCTACGAGCAGTACTTC.